A few counts support the clone carrying this TCR beta chain. Sequencing targeted expressed TCRB transcripts, as all isolated RNA had been reverse transcribed. Mean read depth for naive, central memory and regulatory T cell samples was approximately 3.57 million reads. The table came from immunoSEQ multiplex PCR; TCRdb's copy has only in-frame clones and leaves some out. This sample has 680,000 or so clones; around 16% occur once, and the top ten carry about 0.097%. The data were taken from a study of beta chain features in type 1 diabetes. Germline V gene data show CDR1 as MGHRA and CDR2 as YSYEKL. The CDR3 runs to 14 residues. The V gene lost 6 bases and the J gene lost 0 bases, with 12 bases spanning the gap.

This chain connects TRBV4-1 to TRBJ2-7; D may correspond to TRBD1 or TRBD2 (5 bases each). The material sequenced was naive CD4+ T cells from blood. This receptor was obtained from a young man in good health. CDR3 in DNA: TGCGCCAGCAGATCCCGGGACGCCTCCTACGAGCAGTACTTC. This translates into CASRSRDASYEQYF.